A single TCR beta chain is shown here with its context. The target of this receptor is not known. Nothing much larger sits one base from this clone, and base qualities are not available. The record originates from a study of identifying expanded T cells in peripheral blood (dated by TCRdb to between 2019 and 2020). At the level of the whole study: Four technical replicates, made by sequencing separate aliquots from the same pool of genomic DNA, were compared pairwise.

V and J lose 2 bases and 4 bases, and a span of 11 bases separates them. From the cysteine up to the phenylalanine, the CDR3 has a length of 14 residues. The entry retains the CDR3 DNA only, 42 bases that are in frame from base 1. The germline V gene yields SGDLS for CDR1 and YYNGEE for CDR2. TCRbeta CDR3 regions were profiled with the immunoSEQ Assay using bias-controlled multiplex PCR amplification of genomic DNA. On the study's bioinformatics: The absolute abundance of each unique TCRbeta CDR3 region was quantified after sequences were collapsed and filtered. Two models were used to test differential abundance: a binomial model (Fisher-equivalent) and a beta-binomial model that adds time-dependent variance fitted from healthy donors. Clones with fewer than 5 combined templates were removed, and a clone was called differentially abundant if the clone's Benjamini-Hochberg FDR was below 0.01. In the beta-binomial model, variance was expressed as a function of the total template count across the two samples, in the form v = (b*log(k)+a)^2. Entries here come from immuneACCESS through TCRdb and include only in-frame sequences with V and J called. Some clones fail to appear in such tables; in the studies checked, an unresolved V gene covers under half of the shortfall, and the cause of the remainder is unknown. That table supplies the V and J calls and clone size; D and trimming were determined from the DNA. This sample is represented by about 90,000 clones; around 86% of them were singletons. Of the sample, approximately 5.6% is held by the ten largest clones.

Points the paper makes about the study in general: The authors expected biological variance in healthy repertoires might increase further over much longer intervals such as months to years. Between technical replicates the binomial model flagged around 1.3 differentially abundant clones, whereas over around 2 weeks the binomial model flagged about 15 and over about four weeks about 19. For all healthy donors, the variance in clone template counts between roughly 2-week samples rose significantly as total template count increased. The beta-binomial model significantly reduced the number of clones called differentially abundant and the false-positive rate across all healthy-donor time intervals.

No immune events, such as infections, were documented for the healthy donors during the collection period. Healthy-donor blood repertoires served as a training cohort to calibrate time-dependent variance in a beta-binomial model of T-cell clone differential abundance. The training cohort included around ten healthy donors, of whom 3 were female and 7 were male. An age range of about 29 to 65 years, with an average of about 43 years, was recorded for the donors. Whole blood was collected from each healthy donor at three time points spaced 2 to 3 weeks apart and obtained from a commercial supplier. For immunosequencing, genomic DNA was extracted from unsorted whole blood.

This receptor chain uses TRBV9 and TRBJ2-3; the D gene is possibly TRBD2, with 6 bases matching. The TCR comes from a person aged 18 to 75 in good health. Sequencing was performed on blood. The CDR3 is CASSVRGTPDTQYF. The nucleotide sequence reads as follows: TGTGCCAGCAGCGTCCGGGGGACGCCAGATACGCAGTATTTT.